This record covers a single TCR beta chain. What it recognizes is unknown. The data were produced by immunoSEQ multiplex PCR, yet TCRdb's version contains in-frame clones alone and is incomplete. The data contain around 510,000 clones, about 96% of them seen just once; the ten biggest clones take up about 0.06%. This record comes from a study of shared clonotypes between healthy human individuals. Germline V gives CDR1 SGHAT, CDR2 FQNNGV. With 5 bases removed from V and 3 bases from J, the gap between germline ends came to 20 bases. The CDR3 is 16 amino acids. The study's findings and limits: Larger richness was generally estimated for naive than memory subsets.

The rearrangement links TRBV11-2 to TRBJ2-7, with D maybe TRBD1 (6 bases). Sequencing was carried out using naive CD4+ T cells sorted from blood. As to subset: CD45RA+ positively selected. The receptor comes from a woman in her 30s in good health. This CDR3 is CASSPGAGQSLYEQYF. The CDR3 coding sequence is TGTGCCAGCAGCCCTGGGGCTGGACAGTCACTCTACGAGCAGTACTTC.